The 26 T cell receptor beta chains listed next were all sequenced from one sample in a study of T cells in Graves' hyperthyroidism and ophthalmopathy. Amplified regions were TCR beta CDR3 sequences from RNA transcripts. First-round RT-PCR targeting the TCR CDR3 was performed with the HTBI primer set. One entry per CDR3 protein results from TCRdb running MiXCR on the multiplex PCR reads. This table has about 420,000 distinct CDR3 sequences, approximately 14% appearing once. The sample consisted of blood. The source of these receptors is a woman between 18 and 29 years old with Graves' hyperthyroidism.

There are a few counts of this clonotype. Mismatch with germline at one junction end may stem from a read error. The V call is TRBV6-1, the J call TRBJ1-2; D remains unclear. Germline V gives CDR1 MNHNS, CDR2 SASEGT. The CDR3 runs to 13 residues. The CDR3: CASGEMGSYGYTF. Written as DNA, the CDR3 is TGTGCCAGCGGTGAAATGGGATCCTATGGCTACACCTTC.

Details on this clonotype: A much larger clone sits a single nucleotide away, making a read error possible. The V and J genes are TRBV2 and TRBJ2-7; 8 nucleotides agree with TRBD2. The CDR3 spans 15 residues. The trim removed 6 bases at V and 2 bases at J, leaving 9 bases unmatched. Germline V gene lookup returns CDR1 SNHLY and CDR2 FYNNEI. DNA for the CDR3: TGTGCCAGCAGACCTGAGGGACTAGAGGCCTACGAGCAGTACTTC. Amino acid sequence: CASRPEGLEAYEQYF.

This clonotype was counted between two and nine times. This chain links TRBV6-1 with TRBJ2-2; TRBD2 agrees at 7 bases. The CDR3 has 17 amino acids. V shed 2 bases and J 4 bases; nucleotides not matched to a gene: 10. Germline assignment: CDR1 MNHNS and CDR2 SASEGT. The CDR3 DNA is TGTGCCAGCAGTGAAATATGGGCGGGGGAAGGCACCGGGGAGCTGTTTTTT. Protein product: CASSEIWAGEGTGELFF.

This clonotype was observed at least ten times. The chain links TRBV6-1 to TRBJ1-1; D uncertain. The CDR3 covers 11 residues. Germline values: CDR1 MNHNS, CDR2 SASEGT. The V end was cut by 8 bases, the J end by 6 bases, with 10 bases between. Written as DNA, the CDR3 is TGTGCCAGCTCGGAGTTCGCTGAAGCTTTCTTT. Its protein product is CASSEFAEAFF.

Many counts were recorded for this clonotype. The chain uses TRBV20-1 and TRBJ2-1; 7 bases fit TRBD1. V shed 5 bases and J 0 bases; nucleotides not matched to a gene: 4. There are 14 residues in the CDR3. Looked up from germline, CDR1 is DFQATT and CDR2 is SNEGSKA (reference sequence). The CDR3 here is CSACPGGSYNEQFF. The CDR3 nucleotides read TGCAGTGCTTGCCCAGGGGGCTCCTACAATGAGCAGTTCTTC.

This clonotype was detected ten times or more. This chain connects TRBV2 to TRBJ1-1, with D possibly matching TRBD1 (6 bases). The CDR3 covers 14 residues. Trimming pared 6 bases from V and 0 bases from J, leaving 11 bases between. Germline CDR1 reads SNHLY; CDR2 reads FYNNEI. The CDR3 here is CASRPGHMNTEAFF. CDR3 coding DNA: TGTGCCAGCAGACCGGGACACATGAACACTGAAGCTTTCTTT. Combining the CDR3 with reference TRBV2 and TRBJ1-1 gives the whole variable domain EPEVTQTPSHQVTQMGQEVILRCVPISNHLYFYWYRQILGQKVEFLVSFYNNEISEKSEIFDDQFSVERPDGSNFTLKIRSTKLEDSAMYFCASRPGHMNTEAFFGQGTRLTVV.

In DNA form, the CDR3 reads TGTGCCAGCAGCCCCTCCTGGGGGTACCAAGAGACCCAGTACTTC. It specifies CASSPSWGYQETQYF. The rearrangement uses TRBV9 and TRBJ2-5, with D perhaps matching TRBD1 or TRBD2 (5 bases each). The CDR3 is made up of 15 amino acids. Per the germline V gene, CDR1 is SGDLS and CDR2 is YYNGEE. The germline V and J ends were trimmed by 4 bases and 0 bases, with 13 bases remaining between them.

This clonotype was picked up a small number of times. This may be a read error: a much more frequent sequence differs by one nucleotide. The V call is TRBV28, the J call TRBJ1-5, with a tentative D call TRBD1 (5 bases). Germline V gives CDR1 MDHEN, CDR2 SYDVKM. V lost 8 bases to trimming and J lost 2 bases, with 16 bases between them. The CDR3 loop spans 15 amino acids. CDR3 sequence (DNA): TGTGCCAGCCCGAGGGGCATCTCGGGCAATCAGCCCCAGCATTTT. The encoded protein is CASPRGISGNQPQHF.

About this clonotype itself: A much more abundant neighbour one base away suggests this may be a read error. J is TRBJ1-5 and V is TRBV12-3 or TRBV12-4; the D is unclear. The CDR3 totals 15 residues. V was clipped by 5 bases and J by 9 bases, with 20 bases between them. The CDR3 reads CASSSRQLGDRPQHF. The CDR3 nucleotides read TGTGCCAGCAGTAGTCGACAACTTGGGGATCGGCCCCAGCATTTT.

This clonotype was found many times. V usage is TRBV27 and J usage is TRBJ2-7, with D possibly called TRBD1 or TRBD2 (5 bases each). This CDR3 region has 13 residues. Germline-derived CDR1 and CDR2 are MNHEY and SMNVEV (reference sequence). V was trimmed by 4 bases and J by 1 base, leaving 8 bases between them. The CDR3 here is CASSWDGSYEQYF. The DNA of the CDR3 is TGTGCCAGCAGTTGGGACGGATCCTACGAGCAGTACTTC.

This clonotype was picked up many times. The chain combines TRBV7-2 with TRBJ2-5; 8 nucleotides align to TRBD2. CDR3 length equals 13 residues. J gave up 7 bases and V 4 bases, and 5 bases lay outside the gene matches. Germline assignment: CDR1 SGHTA and CDR2 FQGNSA. CDR3 loop: CASSSDGGGTQYF. The CDR3 region has the DNA TGTGCCAGCAGCTCCGACGGGGGGGGGACCCAGTACTTC.

There are a few counts of this clonotype. V usage is TRBV4-2 and J usage is TRBJ1-1; 7 bases fit TRBD1. The V and J ends lost 4 bases and 1 base, in that order; junction bases with no gene match: 15. The germline V gene encodes CDR1 LGHNA and CDR2 YNFKEQ. The CDR3 has 18 residues. CDR3 bases: TGTGCCAGCAGCCCCCAGACCGGGACAGTTATCTCGAACACTGAAGCTTTCTTT. Translating it yields CASSPQTGTVISNTEAFF.

This clonotype was recorded many times. The chain joins TRBV9 to TRBJ2-7; tentatively, D is TRBD1 or TRBD2 (5 bases each). Germline values: CDR1 SGDLS, CDR2 YYNGEE. Trimming took off 4 bases at V and 2 bases at J, with 13 bases between the two ends. The CDR3 has 14 residues. CDR3 sequence: CASSPWDGPYEQYF. The CDR3, as DNA: TGTGCCAGCAGCCCTTGGGACGGACCCTACGAGCAGTACTTC.

The table lists this clonotype with many counts. V and J are TRBV28 and TRBJ1-1, with D perhaps TRBD1 (5 bases). Germline V CDR1 and CDR2: MDHEN, SYDVKM. This CDR3 spans 14 amino acids. V gave up 6 bases and J gave up 4 bases, with 15 bases separating them. CDR3 coding DNA: TGTGCCAGCAGCCCGCTGGGACGAGGCACTGAAGCTTTCTTT. As protein: CASSPLGRGTEAFF.

In the case of this clonotype: This may arise from a read error, as a much more abundant clone is one base away. The chain carries TRBV28 and TRBJ1-4, with 7 nucleotides matching TRBD1. The CDR3 covers 14 residues. Looked up from germline, CDR1 is MDHEN and CDR2 is SYDVKM. The CDR3 DNA reads TGTGCCAGCAGTTATCTAGGGGGCGATGAAAAACTGTCTTTT. It codes for CASSYLGGDEKLSF.

This clonotype has only a few counts. This chain connects TRBV19 to TRBJ1-1, with 7 bases lining up with TRBD1. Trimming took 2 bases from V and 7 from J; bases not matched to a gene: 10. CDR1 and CDR2 from the germline V gene are LNHDA and SQIVND (reference sequence). This CDR3 comprises 15 residues. In DNA, the CDR3 is TGTGCCAGTAGTATAACCCCCGACAGGGTGAGTGAAGCTTTCTTT. The encoded protein is CASSITPDRVSEAFF.

The chain links TRBV30 to TRBJ2-2; TRBD2 matches at 9 bases. The V segment lost 6 bases and the J segment 0 bases; nucleotides outside the gene matches: 8. The CDR3 spans 16 residues. Germline V gives CDR1 GTSNPN, CDR2 SVGIG (reference sequence). CDR3 DNA sequence: TGTGCCTGTACAATAGCGGGAGCCCCGAACACCGGGGAGCTGTTTTTT. It is translated as CACTIAGAPNTGELFF.

This clonotype occurred a few times. The genes are TRBV20-1 and TRBJ1-6; D may be TRBD1 (6 bases). The CDR3 length is 17 residues. V lost 0 bases to trimming and J lost 6 bases, with 18 bases between them. Germline-derived CDR1 and CDR2 are DFQATT and SNEGSKA (reference sequence). CDR3 protein: CSARDLRGGIGNSPLHF. Here the CDR3 DNA reads TGCAGTGCTAGAGATCTGCGGGGGGGCATTGGTAATTCACCCCTCCACTTT.

This clonotype was detected ten times or more. The chain recombines TRBV7-3 with TRBJ2-1; D is ambiguous. V dropped 1 base and J dropped 7 bases, with 5 bases sitting between them. The CDR3 has 12 residues. Germline V gene sequence: CDR1 SGHTA, CDR2 FQGTGA. CDR3 nucleotide sequence: TGTGCCAGCAGCTTAAGGCTGAATGAGCAGTTCTTC. Amino acid sequence: CASSLRLNEQFF.

There are many counts of this clonotype. The chain carries TRBV28 and TRBJ1-1; D gene unclear. Per germline, CDR1 MDHEN and CDR2 SYDVKM. CDR3 length equals 15 residues. With 2 bases removed from V and 0 bases from J, the gap between germline ends came to 10 bases. The CDR3 is CASSLGGIMNTEAFF. The CDR3 region has the DNA TGTGCCAGCAGTTTAGGAGGGATTATGAACACTGAAGCTTTCTTT.

This clonotype showed up just a few times. This clone may be a read error of a much larger clone one base away. This chain joins TRBV28 and TRBJ2-7; possibly TRBD1 or TRBD2 for D (5 bases each). The germline CDR1 and CDR2 sequences are MDHEN and SYDVKM. CDR3 length equals 15 residues. Written as DNA, the CDR3 is TGTGCCAGCAATTTATCCGGGACGTCCTCCTACGAGCAGTACTTC. This gives the protein CASNLSGTSSYEQYF.

This clonotype was observed at least ten times. The chain uses TRBV12-3 or TRBV12-4 and TRBJ2-5, with 9 nucleotides matching TRBD1. This CDR3 spans 15 amino acids. Trimming removed 6 bases from V and 5 bases from J; junction bases left unmatched: 10. The CDR3 DNA sequence: TGTGCCAGCAGGACCTTACATGACAGGGGGGAGACCCAGTACTTC. Protein product: CASRTLHDRGETQYF.

This clonotype was observed a few times. The chain carries TRBV12-3 or TRBV12-4 and TRBJ1-3; 10 bases are a match to TRBD1. V lost 5 bases and J lost 2; bases outside the gene matches: 3. The CDR3 runs to 15 residues. Here the CDR3 reads CASSPTGGPGNTIYF. In DNA, the CDR3 is TGTGCCAGCAGTCCGACAGGGGGCCCTGGAAACACCATATATTTT.

The rearrangement joins TRBV7-9 to TRBJ1-1; D gene uncertain. Deletions cut 3 bases from V and 4 bases from J, with 12 bases between. The CDR3 is 14 amino acids. Germline V lookup: CDR1 SEHNR, CDR2 FQNEAQ (reference sequence). CDR3 sequence reads: CASSFSVRGTEAFF. DNA of the CDR3: TGTGCCAGCAGCTTTTCGGTCCGGGGCACTGAAGCTTTCTTT.

This clonotype was counted at least ten times. The V call is TRBV7-3, the J call TRBJ2-1; D is perhaps TRBD2 (6 bases). Per germline, CDR1 SGHTA and CDR2 FQGTGA. Trimming shortened V by 5 bases and J by 9 bases, and 14 bases separated the two germline ends. CDR3 length: 13 residues. CDR3 in DNA: TGTGCCAGCAGCCCCACCCGGGACTCTGAGCAGTTCTTC. Translation: CASSPTRDSEQFF.

The rearrangement links TRBV27 to TRBJ2-1; D call uncertain. The CDR3 spans 13 residues. V was clipped by 8 bases and J by 4 bases, with 12 bases between them. The germline V gene encodes CDR1 MNHEY and CDR2 SMNVEV (reference sequence). The DNA of the CDR3 is TGTGCCAGCCTGGGGTATGGATACAATGAGCAGTTCTTC. Encoded protein: CASLGYGYNEQFF.